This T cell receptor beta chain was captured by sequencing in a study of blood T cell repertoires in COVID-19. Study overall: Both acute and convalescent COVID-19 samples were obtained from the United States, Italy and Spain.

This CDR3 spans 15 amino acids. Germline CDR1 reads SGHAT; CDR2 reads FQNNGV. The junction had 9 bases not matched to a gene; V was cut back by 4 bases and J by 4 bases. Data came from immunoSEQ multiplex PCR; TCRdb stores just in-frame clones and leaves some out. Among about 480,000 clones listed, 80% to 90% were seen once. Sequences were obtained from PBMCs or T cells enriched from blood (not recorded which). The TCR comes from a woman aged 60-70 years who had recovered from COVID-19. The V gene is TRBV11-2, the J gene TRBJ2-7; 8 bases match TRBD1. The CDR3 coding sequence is TGTGCCAGCAGCTCCCGACAGGGGCCTATATACGAGCAGTACTTC. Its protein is CASSSRQGPIYEQYF. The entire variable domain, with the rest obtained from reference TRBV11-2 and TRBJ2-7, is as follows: EAGVAQSPRYKIIEKRQSVAFWCNPISGHATLYWYQQILGQGPKLLIQFQNNGVVDDSQLPKDRFSAERLKGVDSTLKIQPAKLEDSAVYLCASSSRQGPIYEQYFGPGTRLTVT.